This T cell receptor (beta chain) derives from a study of blood T cell repertoires in COVID-19 (dated by TCRdb to between 2020 and 2021). The study in broad terms: Samples from collaborators originated in the United States, Italy and Spain and spanned both the acute and convalescent phases of COVID-19. Sample metadata almost always included a de-identified subject ID, COVID-19 status, age in years and sex. The prospective study material was composed of cDNA or gDNA derived from T cells, B-cell-depleted T cells, or PBMCs. The samples were drawn from the first 160 participants of the ongoing ImmuneRACE study and from over a thousand subjects provided by 6 global collaborators. Where available, HLA class I and class II types were obtained from metadata supplied by the sample provider rather than from assay-based typing. The dataset comprised deeply sampled blood TCRbeta repertoires from subjects exposed to, actively infected with, or recovered from COVID-19. The repertoires were released in a freely available public database meant as a resource for research on the immune response to SARS-CoV-2.

Overall study results and their limits: How much clinical and demographic metadata was included differed by source and by participant, and the metadata was provided uncurated.

TCRbeta CDR3 regions were amplified from genomic DNA by means of the immunoSEQ Assay, a bias-controlled multiplex PCR. In the paper's pipeline: Nucleated cell counts per sample were estimated from amplification of reference gene primers within the assay. Sequence reads were collapsed and filtered to measure the absolute abundance of every unique TCRbeta CDR3 rearrangement. For each sample, productive Simpson clonality was calculated by taking the square root of Simpson's diversity index across productive rearrangements. TCRdb carries this immuneACCESS record with in-frame sequences only. Its versions omit some clonotypes, under half of them owing to an unresolved V gene in the studies checked, with the rest unexplained. From that table come the V and J calls and clone size; the DNA was used to work out D and trimming. Within this sample are about 160,000 clones, with around four fifths of them counted one time only. Around 9.9% of the sample belongs to the ten largest clones.

Turning to this clone: Its specific antigen is unknown. Base qualities are missing; no much larger clone stands one base away.

Collaborating institutions collected whole blood in K2EDTA tubes following their own protocols. For TCRbeta analysis, collaborators shipped samples as frozen whole blood, isolated PBMCs, or DNA extracted from either of those sample types. What was sequenced was peripheral blood. The source is a human donor in a cohort sampled during active COVID-19.

The DNA reads TGTGCCAGCAGCTTGCTCCCCCCCTACGAGCAGTACTTC. It codes for CASSLLPPYEQYF. Recombination linked TRBV5-6 to TRBJ2-7; no D segment can be confidently identified. The CDR3 starts with the cysteine, ends with the phenylalanine, and has 13 residues. Only the CDR3 portion is preserved as DNA: 39 bases, with reading frame beginning at the first base. The CDR1 and CDR2 encoded by the germline V gene are SGHDT and YYEEEE. Cut back by 1 base and 2 bases, the V and J ends lie 7 bases apart.